This T cell receptor (beta chain) was sequenced for a study of blood T cell repertoires in COVID-19. Trimming took 0 bases from V and 1 from J, leaving 3 bases between them. The length of the CDR3 is 13 residues. The germline V gene has CDR1 SGHNT and CDR2 YENEEA. Assay used: immunoSEQ multiplex PCR; TCRdb lists only in-frame clones, some missing. This sample has 120,000 to 150,000 clones, with 84% found just once. Only a few counts were recorded for this clone. The origin of this receptor is a man in his fifties in a cohort exposed to, infected with or recovered from COVID-19 (not recorded which). The sequencing sample was made of PBMCs or T cells enriched from blood (not recorded which). The chain couples TRBV11-3 to TRBJ1-1; no clear D gene. As DNA, the CDR3 is TGTGCCAGCAGCTTAGAACAGAACACTGAAGCTTTCTTT. Encoded protein: CASSLEQNTEAFF.